The next 10 T cell receptor beta chains were all read from a single sample in a study of CD8 T cells in ankylosing spondylitis. MiXCR, run by TCRdb on the 5' RACE reads, gives a single entry per CDR3 protein. Of about 240,000 distinct CDR3 sequences detected, roughly 10% appear once; the ten largest clones hold 6% to 7.5%. The material sequenced was blood, either unsorted or a sorted T cell fraction (not recorded which). These receptors came from a male donor with ankylosing spondylitis or in good health (not recorded which).

This clonotype was detected ten times or more. This chain links TRBV5-1 with TRBJ2-2; D is unclear. This CDR3 region has 11 residues. V was cut by 7 bases and J by 4 bases, with 5 bases left in between. Germline values: CDR1 SGHRS, CDR2 YFSETQ. CDR3: CASGVTGELFF. The CDR3 DNA follows: TGCGCCAGCGGCGTCACCGGGGAGCTGTTTTTT.

The V gene is TRBV5-1, the J gene TRBJ2-1; D is unclear. With 4 bases removed from V and 10 bases from J, the gap between germline ends came to 12 bases. The germline V gene encodes CDR1 SGHRS and CDR2 YFSETQ. The CDR3 totals 12 residues. CDR3 DNA: TGCGCCAGCAGCCCAGGACGGTGGGAGCAGTTCTTC. It translates to CASSPGRWEQFF. Filled out from reference TRBV5-1 and TRBJ2-1, the complete variable domain reads KAGVTQTPRYLIKTRGQQVTLSCSPISGHRSVSWYQQTPGQGLQFLFEYFSETQRNKGNFPGRFSGRQFSNSRSEMNVSTLELGDSALYLCASSPGRWEQFFGPGTRLTVL.

Many counts were recorded for this clonotype. The CDR3 here is CASSLGQGATYEQYF. The CDR3 DNA is TGCGCCAGCAGCTTGGGACAGGGCGCAACCTACGAGCAGTACTTC. The V call is TRBV5-1, the J call TRBJ2-7; 7 nucleotides agree with TRBD1. The V segment lost 0 bases and the J segment 2 bases; nucleotides outside the gene matches: 5. The V gene's germline CDR1 is SGHRS and CDR2 YFSETQ. CDR3 length: 15 amino acids. Looking up the rest from reference TRBV5-1 and TRBJ2-7 gives the full variable domain: KAGVTQTPRYLIKTRGQQVTLSCSPISGHRSVSWYQQTPGQGLQFLFEYFSETQRNKGNFPGRFSGRQFSNSRSEMNVSTLELGDSALYLCASSLGQGATYEQYFGPGTRLTVT.

The CDR3 spells CATSRGLTGEGEKLFF. In DNA, the CDR3 is TGTGCCACCAGCAGAGGCCTGACAGGGGAAGGCGAAAAACTGTTTTTT. This chain joins TRBV15 and TRBJ1-4; 8 bases are shared with TRBD1. CDR1 is LNHNV and CDR2 is YYDKDF in the germline V gene (reference sequence). J lost 8 bases, V lost 1 base, and 9 bases had no gene match. There are 16 residues in the CDR3.

This clonotype was recorded many times. V usage is TRBV5-1 and J usage is TRBJ1-1; the D gene is possibly TRBD1 (5 bases). From germline, CDR1 is SGHRS and CDR2 YFSETQ. The V and J ends lost 8 bases and 1 base respectively, with 15 bases between them. CDR3 length equals 14 residues. CDR3 residues: CASGQGESNTEAFF. In nucleotides, the CDR3 is TGCGCCAGTGGACAAGGGGAGTCGAACACTGAAGCTTTCTTT.

This clonotype was seen ten or more times. V usage is TRBV20-1 and J usage is TRBJ1-1; a weak D match, TRBD1 (5 bases). Trimming took 3 bases from V and 4 from J, leaving 15 bases between them. Per the germline V gene, CDR1 is DFQATT and CDR2 is SNEGSKA (reference sequence). CDR3 length equals 14 residues. In nucleotides, the CDR3 is TGCAGTGCTAGGACGGTCTTTGGGACCACTGAAGCTTTCTTT. Protein product: CSARTVFGTTEAFF.

J is TRBJ2-5 and V is TRBV28; 7 bases match TRBD1. The CDR3 is made up of 14 amino acids. In germline, CDR1 is MDHEN, CDR2 SYDVKM. V was pared by 3 bases and J by 2 bases, with 3 bases of the junction left unmatched. DNA for the CDR3: TGTGCCAGCAGTTTGGGACAGCAACAAGAGACCCAGTACTTC. Residues: CASSLGQQQETQYF. The complete variable domain, with remaining parts taken from reference TRBV28 and TRBJ2-5, reads DVKVTQSSRYLVKRTGEKVFLECVQDMDHENMFWYRQDPGLGLRLIYFSYDVKMKEKGDIPEGYSVSREKKERFSLILESASTNQTSMYLCASSLGQQQETQYFGPGTRLLVL.

This clonotype was detected only a few times. The chain couples TRBV19 to TRBJ2-3; a possible D gene is TRBD2 (6 bases). Germline loops: CDR1 LNHDA, CDR2 SQIVND (reference sequence). The CDR3 covers 17 residues. Trimming cost V 5 bases and J 4 bases, with 22 bases left between them. The CDR3 region is CASSPRTGLPSPDTQYF. The CDR3 DNA is TGTGCCAGTAGTCCCCGGACGGGACTCCCGAGCCCAGATACGCAGTATTTT.

The rearrangement joins TRBV5-1 to TRBJ2-7; 8 bases agree with TRBD2. CDR1 is SGHRS and CDR2 is YFSETQ in the germline V gene. With V trimmed by 2 bases and J by 3 bases, 4 bases remained unmatched. The CDR3 is made up of 14 amino acids. The DNA of the CDR3 is TGCGCCAGCAGCTTTCTTCGGGGGGGCTACGAGCAGTACTTC. Its protein is CASSFLRGGYEQYF. Combining the CDR3 with reference TRBV5-1 and TRBJ2-7 gives the whole variable domain KAGVTQTPRYLIKTRGQQVTLSCSPISGHRSVSWYQQTPGQGLQFLFEYFSETQRNKGNFPGRFSGRQFSNSRSEMNVSTLELGDSALYLCASSFLRGGYEQYFGPGTRLTVT.

This sequence joins TRBV5-1 and TRBJ1-1; no firm D call. Germline V gene sequence: CDR1 SGHRS, CDR2 YFSETQ. The CDR3 totals 15 residues. Deletions cut 0 bases from V and 0 bases from J, with 9 bases between. This CDR3 reads CASSLGPTVNTEAFF. The DNA of the CDR3 is TGCGCCAGCAGCTTGGGGCCTACAGTGAACACTGAAGCTTTCTTT.